This TCR beta chain was recovered during a study of T cell responses to AZD1222 COVID-19 vaccine. About the research overall: Pooled samples include second doses given at about 4 or 12 weeks.

This CDR3 spans 14 amino acids. With 3 bases removed from V and 5 bases from J, the gap between germline ends came to 13 bases. Germline values: CDR1 MDHEN, CDR2 SYDVKM. Whole-study findings and limits: Donors were chiefly white British, with a greater number of females, and clonal diversity was perhaps underestimated. It was only 6 or 7 AZD1222 recipients who were seropositive at baseline.

A word on this clone: Its antigen is not identified.

Using immunoSEQ multiplex PCR, the repertoire was profiled, and TCRdb retains in-frame clones only, with some absent. The table lists under 200,000 clones, approximately 91% of them singletons. The chain employs TRBV28 and TRBJ1-2; unclear D gene. The receptor comes from an adult in good health. Sequencing was performed on peripheral blood, taken on day 0 of AZD1222 vaccination. The CDR3 reads CASSLPGRIYGYTF. The CDR3 bases are TGTGCCAGCAGTTTGCCCGGACGAATATATGGCTACACCTTC.